This entry concerns a single T cell receptor beta chain. Trimming at V came to 5 bases and at J to 5 bases, leaving 10 bases not matched to a gene. The CDR3 loop spans 15 amino acids. Germline loops: CDR1 SGHNT, CDR2 YENEEA. The data derive from a study of shared T cell receptors in the human thymus. Measured with immunoSEQ multiplex PCR; TCRdb has only the in-frame clones, and not every one. Among around 340,000 clones listed, just under 95% were seen once. The receptor comes from a human donor. The gene calls are TRBV11-3 and TRBJ2-3; 7 positions match TRBD2. Sequenced: thymocytes. DNA for the CDR3: TGTGCCAGCAGCCCGGGCTTGGGCGGGGGAGATACGCAGTATTTT. Amino acids: CASSPGLGGGDTQYF.